These T cell receptor beta chains were read from a single sample in a study of shared clonotypes between healthy human individuals. The method was immunoSEQ multiplex PCR; TCRdb's version includes in-frame clones alone and lacks a portion of them. The sample lists around 2,000,000 clones; about 95% were seen once. The sequencing input was naive CD8+ T cells sorted from blood. The receptors derive from a man aged 18 to 30 in good health. CDR3s include the opening cysteine and the closing phenylalanine or tryptophan. The D gene is left open where the match is weak. The size of a clone is reported for some rows only, either as once, few or many, or as a class for expanded clones.

D,J,V,size,CDR3,DNA
TRBD2,TRBJ2-3,TRBV7-6,-,CASSGAREWVTDTQYF,TGTGCCAGCAGCGGAGCGCGGGAGTGGGTCACAGATACGCAGTATTTT
TRBD2,TRBJ2-5,TRBV9,-,CASSVVVAGGQETQYF,TGTGCCAGCAGCGTAGTGGTAGCGGGGGGGCAGGAGACCCAGTACTTC
-,TRBJ2-7,TRBV5-8,-,CASSLSQDSYEQYF,TGTGCCAGCAGCTTGTCGCAGGACTCCTACGAGCAGTACTTC
-,TRBJ2-7,TRBV5-6,-,CASSLLTSSYEQYF,TGTGCCAGCAGCTTACTCACGAGCTCCTACGAGCAGTACTTC
-,TRBJ1-2,TRBV13,-,CASSFPGREGYTF,TGTGCCAGCAGCTTTCCAGGGCGAGAGGGCTACACCTTC
-,TRBJ2-5,TRBV11-3,-,CASSLGHQETQYF,TGTGCCAGCAGCTTAGGACATCAAGAGACCCAGTACTTC
-,TRBJ2-1,TRBV5-6,-,CASSVWILRDYNEQFF,TGTGCCAGCAGCGTCTGGATCCTCAGGGACTACAATGAGCAGTTCTTC
-,TRBJ1-1,TRBV11-1,-,CASSLVGTEAFF,TGTGCCAGCAGCTTAGTCGGGACCGAAGCTTTCTTT
-,TRBJ2-7,TRBV11-2,-,CASSLDGSPVYEQYF,TGTGCCAGCAGCTTGGACGGGAGTCCAGTATACGAGCAGTACTTC
TRBD1,TRBJ1-5,TRBV4-3,once,CASSQTDREDQPQHF,TGCGCCAGCAGCCAGACTGACAGGGAGGATCAGCCCCAGCATTTT
-,TRBJ1-6,TRBV6-1,-,CASSELGAFSYNSPLHF,TGTGCCAGCAGTGAGTTGGGGGCCTTCTCCTATAATTCACCCCTCCACTTT
TRBD1,TRBJ2-7,TRBV5-4,-,CASSLEQGVYEQYF,TGTGCCAGCAGCTTGGAACAGGGGGTCTACGAGCAGTACTTC
-,TRBJ1-1,TRBV19,-,CASIAGLNTEAFF,TGTGCCAGTATTGCGGGGTTGAACACTGAAGCTTTCTTT
TRBD1,TRBJ2-7,TRBV6-5,once,CASSYFGQGGEQYF,TGTGCCAGCAGTTACTTCGGACAGGGGGGCGAGCAGTACTTC
-,TRBJ1-5,TRBV6-5,-,CASSTQGADQPQHF,TGTGCCAGCAGTACACAGGGAGCGGATCAGCCCCAGCATTTT
-,TRBJ1-6,TRBV4-3,-,CASSQDPGGSSYNSPLHF,TGCGCCAGCAGCCAAGATCCCGGGGGAAGCTCCTATAATTCACCCCTCCACTTT
TRBD2,TRBJ2-1,TRBV5-1,-,CASSFQRGAPYSYNEQFF,TGCGCCAGCAGCTTCCAGCGGGGGGCACCTTACTCCTACAATGAGCAGTTCTTC
TRBD2,TRBJ2-1,TRBV10-3,-,CAIGDLAGAYYNEQFF,TGTGCCATCGGGGACCTAGCGGGGGCCTATTACAATGAGCAGTTCTTC
-,TRBJ2-5,TRBV5-1,-,CASSTPGEETQYF,TGCGCCAGCAGCACCCCGGGAGAAGAGACCCAGTACTTC
-,TRBJ2-7,TRBV5-4,-,CASSTLESNGEQYF,TGTGCCAGCAGCACACTGGAATCGAACGGCGAGCAGTACTTC
TRBD1,TRBJ2-2,TRBV15,-,CATSRDRGGASTGELFF,TGTGCCACCAGCAGAGATCGAGGGGGCGCCAGTACCGGGGAGCTGTTTTTT
TRBD2,TRBJ2-3,TRBV7-6,-,CASSPTSGTDTQYF,TGTGCCAGCAGTCCCACTAGCGGGACAGATACGCAGTATTTT
-,TRBJ2-1,TRBV5-6,-,CASSLSLNEQFF,TGTGCCAGCAGCTTGTCACTCAATGAGCAGTTCTTC
-,TRBJ1-2,TRBV19,-,CASSIGAANYGYTF,TGTGCCAGTAGTATTGGAGCAGCTAACTATGGCTACACCTTC
-,TRBJ1-2,TRBV5-6,-,CASSNTGTSGGYTF,TGTGCCAGCAGCAACACCGGGACCTCAGGAGGCTACACCTTC
-,TRBJ2-1,TRBV15,-,CATSRGRGYNEQFF,TGTGCCACCAGCAGAGGGAGGGGGTACAATGAGCAGTTCTTC
TRBD1,TRBJ1-1,TRBV6-5,-,CASSLPGQGTEAFF,TGTGCCAGCAGTTTACCGGGACAGGGGACTGAAGCTTTCTTT
-,TRBJ1-6,TRBV2,-,CASKAGRYNSPLHF,TGTGCCAGCAAGGCGGGCCGCTATAATTCACCCCTCCACTTT
-,TRBJ1-2,TRBV7-9,-,CASSFHLQGVLYGYTF,TGTGCCAGCAGCTTCCATCTTCAGGGAGTTTTGTATGGCTACACCTTC
-,TRBJ1-5,TRBV14,-,CASSQPWGQGSGRNQPQHF,TGTGCCAGCAGCCAACCCTGGGGGCAGGGAAGTGGTCGCAATCAGCCCCAGCATTTT
-,TRBJ2-3,TRBV7-2,-,CASSPDPSGTQYF,TGTGCCAGCAGCCCAGACCCGAGCGGTACGCAGTATTTT
TRBD1,TRBJ2-7,TRBV6-1,-,CASSDKNRDRAGEQYF,TGTGCCAGCAGTGATAAGAACCGGGACAGGGCGGGCGAGCAGTACTTC
-,TRBJ2-3,TRBV4-2,-,CASSQDAEGHTDTQYF,TGTGCCAGCAGCCAAGACGCGGAGGGACACACAGATACGCAGTATTTT
-,TRBJ2-3,TRBV13,once,CASSLGQSVLTDTQYF,TGTGCCAGCAGCCTCGGACAGAGCGTCTTAACAGATACGCAGTATTTT
-,TRBJ2-7,TRBV6-1,-,CASSEAPLGDTYEQYF,TGTGCCAGCAGTGAAGCGCCCTTGGGGGACACCTACGAGCAGTACTTC
-,TRBJ2-1,TRBV4-1,-,CASSQDREDWNEQFF,TGCGCCAGCAGCCAAGATAGAGAGGATTGGAATGAGCAGTTCTTC
TRBD1,TRBJ2-1,TRBV7-7,-,CASSFRQGNEQFF,TGTGCTAGCAGCTTTCGACAGGGTAATGAGCAGTTCTTC
-,TRBJ2-2,TRBV5-6,once,CASSSLIAGELFF,TGTGCCAGCAGCTCCCTGATAGCCGGGGAGCTGTTTTTT
-,TRBJ2-7,TRBV27,-,CASSLRTNYEQYF,TGTGCCAGCAGTTTAAGGACAAATTACGAGCAGTACTTC